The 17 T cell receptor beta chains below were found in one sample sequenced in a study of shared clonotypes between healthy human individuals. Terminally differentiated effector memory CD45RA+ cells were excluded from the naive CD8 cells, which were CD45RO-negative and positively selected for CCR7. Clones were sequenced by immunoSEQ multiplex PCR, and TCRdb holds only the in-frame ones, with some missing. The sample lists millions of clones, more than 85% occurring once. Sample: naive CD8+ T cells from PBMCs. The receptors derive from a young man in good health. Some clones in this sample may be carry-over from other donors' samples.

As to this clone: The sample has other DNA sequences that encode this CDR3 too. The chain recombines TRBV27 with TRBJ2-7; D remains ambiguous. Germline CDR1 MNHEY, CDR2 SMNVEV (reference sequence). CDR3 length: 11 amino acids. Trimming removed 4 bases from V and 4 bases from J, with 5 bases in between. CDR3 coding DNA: TGTGCCAGCAGTTCCTCGTACGAGCAGTACTTC. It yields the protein CASSSSYEQYF.

CDR3 region: CASSQPTGELFF. Here the CDR3 DNA reads TGCGCCAGCAGCCAGCCCACCGGGGAGCTGTTTTTT. This chain links TRBV4-1 with TRBJ2-2; D gene ambiguous. The CDR3 loop spans 12 amino acids. The germline CDR1 and CDR2 sequences are MGHRA and YSYEKL. V lost 3 bases and J 4 bases, leaving 3 bases between the germline ends.

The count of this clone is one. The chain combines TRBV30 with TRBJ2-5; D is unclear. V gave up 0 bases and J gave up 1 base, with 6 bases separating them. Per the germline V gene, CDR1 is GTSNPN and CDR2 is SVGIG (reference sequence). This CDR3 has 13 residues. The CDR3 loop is CAWSVPAQETQYF. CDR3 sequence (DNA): TGTGCCTGGAGTGTGCCAGCCCAAGAGACCCAGTACTTC.

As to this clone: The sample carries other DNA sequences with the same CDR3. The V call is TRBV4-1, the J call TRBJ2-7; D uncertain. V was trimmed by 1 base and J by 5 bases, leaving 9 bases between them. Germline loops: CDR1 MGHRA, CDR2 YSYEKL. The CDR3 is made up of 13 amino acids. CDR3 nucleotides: TGCGCCAGCAGCCAAGTCGGATCACACGAGCAGTACTTC. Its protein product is CASSQVGSHEQYF.

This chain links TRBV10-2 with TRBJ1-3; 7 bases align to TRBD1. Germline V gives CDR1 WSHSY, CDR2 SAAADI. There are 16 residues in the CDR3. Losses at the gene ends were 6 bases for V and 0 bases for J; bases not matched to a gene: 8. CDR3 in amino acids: CASSTQTGSSGNTIYF. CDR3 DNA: TGCGCCAGCAGCACTCAGACAGGGAGCTCTGGAAACACCATATATTTT.

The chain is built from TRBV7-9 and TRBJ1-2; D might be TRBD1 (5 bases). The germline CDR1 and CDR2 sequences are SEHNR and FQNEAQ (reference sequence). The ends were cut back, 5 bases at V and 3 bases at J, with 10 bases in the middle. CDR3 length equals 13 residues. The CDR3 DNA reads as TGTGCCAGCAGCCTCGGGACCTACTATGGCTACACCTTC. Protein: CASSLGTYYGYTF. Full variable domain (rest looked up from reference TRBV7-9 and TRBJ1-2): DTGVSQNPRHKITKRGQNVTFRCDPISEHNRLYWYRQTLGQGPEFLTYFQNEAQLEKSRLLSDRFSAERPKGSFSTLEIQRTEQGDSAMYLCASSLGTYYGYTFGSGTRLTVV.

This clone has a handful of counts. CDR3 coding DNA: TGCAGCGTCATCCACTTGAACACTGAAGCTTTCTTT. The encoded protein is CSVIHLNTEAFF. The chain joins TRBV29-1 to TRBJ1-1; D remains ambiguous. The CDR3 length is 12 residues. Germline CDR1 reads SQVTM; CDR2 reads ANQGSEA. The ends were cut back, 6 bases at V and 0 bases at J, with 8 bases in the middle.

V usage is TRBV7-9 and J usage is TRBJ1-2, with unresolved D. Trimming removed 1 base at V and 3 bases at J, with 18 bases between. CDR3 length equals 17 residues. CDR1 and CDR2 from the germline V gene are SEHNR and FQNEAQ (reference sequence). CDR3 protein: CASSLGGMGRLDYGYTF. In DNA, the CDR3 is TGTGCCAGCAGCTTAGGAGGGATGGGCAGGCTTGACTATGGCTACACCTTC.

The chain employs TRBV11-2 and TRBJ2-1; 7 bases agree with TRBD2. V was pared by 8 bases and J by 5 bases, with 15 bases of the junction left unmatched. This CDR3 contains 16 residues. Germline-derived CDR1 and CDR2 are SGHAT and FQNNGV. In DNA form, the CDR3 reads TGTGCCAGCTCAAACTGGGGCCTAGCGGCCGACAATGAGCAGTTCTTC. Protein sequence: CASSNWGLAADNEQFF.

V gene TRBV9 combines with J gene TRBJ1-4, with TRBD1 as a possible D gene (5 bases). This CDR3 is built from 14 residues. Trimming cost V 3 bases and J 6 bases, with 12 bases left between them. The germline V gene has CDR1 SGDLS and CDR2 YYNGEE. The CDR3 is CASSAPGGDEKLFF. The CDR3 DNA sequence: TGTGCCAGCAGCGCTCCCGGGGGAGATGAAAAACTGTTTTTT.

CDR3 nucleotides: TGTGCCAGCAGTGAGCGGACAGGGGGCTTTAGCAATCAGCCCCAGCATTTT. This translates into CASSERTGGFSNQPQHF. This sequence joins TRBV2 and TRBJ1-5; 11 bases are shared with TRBD1. Germline loops: CDR1 SNHLY, CDR2 FYNNEI. Losses at the gene ends were 3 bases for V and 0 bases for J; bases not matched to a gene: 4. The CDR3 has 17 amino acids. Looking up the rest from reference TRBV2 and TRBJ1-5 gives the full variable domain: EPEVTQTPSHQVTQMGQEVILRCVPISNHLYFYWYRQILGQKVEFLVSFYNNEISEKSEIFDDQFSVERPDGSNFTLKIRSTKLEDSAMYFCASSERTGGFSNQPQHFGDGTRLSIL.

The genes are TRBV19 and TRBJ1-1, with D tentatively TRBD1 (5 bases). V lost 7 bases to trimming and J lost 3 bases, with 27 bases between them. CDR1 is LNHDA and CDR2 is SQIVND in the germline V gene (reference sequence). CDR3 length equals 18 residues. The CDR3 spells CASMAQMRTGASYTEAFF. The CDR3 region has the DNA TGTGCCAGTATGGCCCAAATGAGGACCGGGGCTAGTTACACTGAAGCTTTCTTT.

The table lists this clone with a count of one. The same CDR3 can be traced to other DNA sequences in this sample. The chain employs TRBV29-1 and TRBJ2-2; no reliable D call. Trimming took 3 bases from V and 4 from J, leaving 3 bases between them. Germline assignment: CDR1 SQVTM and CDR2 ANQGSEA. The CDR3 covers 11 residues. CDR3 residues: CSVDFTGELFF. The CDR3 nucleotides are TGCAGCGTTGACTTCACCGGGGAGCTGTTTTTT.

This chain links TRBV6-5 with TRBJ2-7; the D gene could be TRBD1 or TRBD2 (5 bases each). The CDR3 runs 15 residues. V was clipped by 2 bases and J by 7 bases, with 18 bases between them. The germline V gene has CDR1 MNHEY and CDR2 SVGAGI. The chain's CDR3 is CASSYRGSGKGEQYF. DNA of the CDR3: TGTGCCAGCAGTTACCGCGGGTCCGGCAAGGGGGAGCAGTACTTC.

CDR3 sequence reads: CASSLASRGSNQPQHF. DNA for the CDR3: TGTGCCAGCAGCTTAGCGTCCAGGGGAAGCAATCAGCCCCAGCATTTT. This chain links TRBV7-9 with TRBJ1-5, with a tentative D call TRBD1 (6 bases). Trimming stripped 0 bases from V and 1 base from J, with 10 bases between. Germline CDR1 and CDR2: SEHNR and FQNEAQ (reference sequence). CDR3 size: 16 residues.

This CDR3 reads CASSLSYNHHYEQYF. The CDR3 DNA follows: TGTGCCAGCAGTCTTAGCTACAACCACCATTACGAGCAGTACTTC. V gene TRBV28 combines with J gene TRBJ2-7, with D uncertain. Germline loops: CDR1 MDHEN, CDR2 SYDVKM. The CDR3 runs 15 residues. Trimming removed 5 bases at V and 4 bases at J, with 18 bases between. Variable domain in full (rest from reference TRBV28 and TRBJ2-7): DVKVTQSSRYLVKRTGEKVFLECVQDMDHENMFWYRQDPGLGLRLIYFSYDVKMKEKGDIPEGYSVSREKKERFSLILESASTNQTSMYLCASSLSYNHHYEQYFGPGTRLTVT.

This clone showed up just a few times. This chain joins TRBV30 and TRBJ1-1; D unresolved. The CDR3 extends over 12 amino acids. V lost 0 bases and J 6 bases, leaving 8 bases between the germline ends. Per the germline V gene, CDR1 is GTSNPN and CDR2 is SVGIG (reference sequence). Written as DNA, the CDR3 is TGTGCCTGGAGTGTGGCGGGAGCTGAAGCTTTCTTT. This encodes CAWSVAGAEAFF.